The 14 T cell receptor beta chains below all came from one sample that was sequenced in a study of PD-1 blockade in mismatch repair-deficient tumors (dated by TCRdb to 2015 to 2018). Preparation of the library involved the immunoSEQ multiplex PCR assay. In TCRdb, the immuneACCESS table is reduced to in-frame sequences with V and J assigned. These tables do not hold every clone; where another copy was compared, an unresolved V gene accounts for under half, and the others remain unexplained. In all, the sample holds 11,000 to 15,000 clones, and more than 65% of those were seen once. The ten largest make up over 1.5% of the sample. The specimen comprised PBMCs, sampled about 15 weeks after starting pembrolizumab. The receptor set was obtained from an adult with mismatch repair-deficient cancer.

Turning to this clone: The same CDR3 can be traced to other DNA sequences in this sample. This sequence joins TRBV19 and TRBJ1-1, with 9 positions matching TRBD1. This CDR3 is 14 amino acids long. V gave up 8 bases and J gave up 0 bases; unmatched junction bases: 4. Germline CDR1 and CDR2: LNHDA and SQIVND (reference sequence). CDR3 sequence (DNA): TGTGCCAGTTATACAGGGGGCCTGAACACTGAAGCTTTCTTT. This sequence encodes CASYTGGLNTEAFF. Full variable domain (rest looked up from reference TRBV19 and TRBJ1-1): DGGITQSPKYLFRKEGQNVTLSCEQNLNHDAMYWYRQDPGQGLRLIYYSQIVNDFQKGDIAEGYSVSREKKESFPLTVTSAQKNPTAFYLCASYTGGLNTEAFFGQGTRLTVV.

The rearrangement joins TRBV29-1 to TRBJ2-2; TRBD2 aligns across 11 bases. In germline, CDR1 is SQVTM, CDR2 ANQGSEA. This CDR3 is built from 13 residues. The junction had 0 bases not matched to a gene; V was cut back by 6 bases and J by 3 bases. CDR3 region: CSVGLADTGELFF. The CDR3 DNA reads TGCAGCGTGGGACTAGCGGACACCGGGGAGCTGTTTTTT.

J is TRBJ2-3 and V is TRBV7-9; 9 bases agree with TRBD2. This CDR3 has 15 amino acids. Germline-derived CDR1 and CDR2 are SEHNR and FQNEAQ (reference sequence). With 8 bases clipped from V and 0 bases from J, the junction kept 6 bases outside the gene matches. The CDR3 protein is CASVQGLASTDTQYF. The DNA for the CDR3 is TGTGCCAGCGTCCAGGGACTAGCTAGCACAGATACGCAGTATTTT.

This clone occurred once. This chain's CDR3 is CASGPASGSADTQYF. DNA of the CDR3: TGTGCCAGCGGTCCGGCTAGCGGGAGCGCAGATACGCAGTATTTT. The chain links TRBV7-9 to TRBJ2-3; 10 bases map to TRBD2. The ends lost 8 bases at V and 4 bases at J; junction bases unmatched: 9. CDR1 is SEHNR and CDR2 is FQNEAQ in the germline V gene (reference sequence). This CDR3 is built from 15 residues. The variable domain in full, completed from reference TRBV7-9 and TRBJ2-3, reads DTGVSQNPRHKITKRGQNVTFRCDPISEHNRLYWYRQTLGQGPEFLTYFQNEAQLEKSRLLSDRFSAERPKGSFSTLEIQRTEQGDSAMYLCASGPASGSADTQYFGPGTRLTVL.

The chain recombines TRBV28 with TRBJ1-2, with TRBD1 matching 12 bases. The germline CDR1 and CDR2 sequences are MDHEN and SYDVKM. V lost 6 bases to trimming and J lost 5 bases; unmatched junction nucleotides: 7. CDR3 size: 15 residues. The CDR3 coding sequence is TGTGCCAGCAGGGGGACAGGGGGCTTCGGATATGGCTACACCTTC. This sequence encodes CASRGTGGFGYGYTF.

The sample holds one count of this clone. V is TRBV11-2 and J is TRBJ2-1; 12 positions agree with TRBD2. V was clipped by 0 bases and J by 0 bases; unmatched bases: 0. The CDR3 is 17 residues long. Germline V CDR1 and CDR2: SGHAT, FQNNGV. CDR3 DNA: TGTGCCAGCAGCTTAGAACTAGCGGGAGGCTCCTACAATGAGCAGTTCTTC. Translating it yields CASSLELAGGSYNEQFF.

The CDR3 sequence is CASSPGVSNTEAFF. CDR3 DNA sequence: TGTGCCAGCAGTCCCGGGGTTTCGAACACTGAAGCTTTCTTT. This chain connects TRBV28 to TRBJ1-1; D is uncertain. Germline loops: CDR1 MDHEN, CDR2 SYDVKM. This CDR3 has 14 residues. Trimming removed 5 bases from V and 1 base from J, with 11 bases in between.

This sequence joins TRBV23-1 and TRBJ2-1; 10 nucleotides line up with TRBD2. Being an ORF, TRBV23-1 has a function that is uncertain. With V trimmed by 2 bases and J by 4 bases, 5 bases remained unmatched. There are 16 residues in the CDR3. DNA of the CDR3: TGCGCCAGCAGTCAAATGGCTAGCGGGAGATACAATGAGCAGTTCTTC. Protein product: CASSQMASGRYNEQFF.

This rearrangement joins TRBV9 to TRBJ1-2; TRBD1 might be the D (5 bases). V lost 0 bases, J lost 8 bases, and 14 bases lay in between. Germline-derived CDR1 and CDR2 are SGDLS and YYNGEE. This CDR3 has 14 residues. The CDR3 sequence is CASSVAGQTGGYTF. CDR3 sequence (DNA): TGTGCCAGCAGCGTAGCAGGGCAGACCGGGGGCTACACCTTC.

This chain uses TRBV7-6 with TRBJ2-5, with 9 bases identical to TRBD2. The CDR3 consists of 13 residues. V shed 3 bases, J shed 5 bases, and the junction held 1 base outside the gene matches. CDR1 SGHVS and CDR2 FNYEAQ come from the germline V gene. This chain's CDR3 is CASSFSGSETQYF. Here the CDR3 DNA reads TGTGCCAGCAGCTTTAGCGGGAGTGAGACCCAGTACTTC.

The chain uses TRBV9 and TRBJ2-1; no clear D gene. This CDR3 is 14 amino acids long. V shed 4 bases and J shed 4 bases, with 12 bases lying between them. CDR1 and CDR2 (germline): SGDLS, YYNGEE. CDR3 in DNA: TGTGCCAGCAGCTCTCGAGGCGAGTACAATGAGCAGTTCTTC. Its translation: CASSSRGEYNEQFF. The full variable domain, its missing parts supplied by reference TRBV9 and TRBJ2-1, is DSGVTQTPKHLITATGQRVTLRCSPRSGDLSVYWYQQSLDQGLQFLIQYYNGEERAKGNILERFSAQQFPDLHSELNLSSLELGDSALYFCASSSRGEYNEQFFGPGTRLTVL.

This clone has only one observation. The chain recombines TRBV7-8 with TRBJ2-3, with D perhaps matching TRBD1 (6 bases). Trimming took off 2 bases at V and 5 bases at J, with 11 bases between the two ends. Germline CDR1 reads SGHVS; CDR2 reads FQNEAQ. The CDR3 spans 14 residues. This CDR3 reads CASSLTQGLDTQYF. As DNA, the CDR3 is TGTGCCAGCAGCTTAACGCAGGGGTTAGATACGCAGTATTTT.

V usage is TRBV5-4 and J usage is TRBJ2-3; 7 nucleotides match TRBD1. Germline V gene lookup returns CDR1 SGHNT and CDR2 YYREEE (reference sequence). CDR3 length: 16 amino acids. Trimming cost V 5 bases and J 0 bases; bases outside gene matches: 9. This CDR3 is CASSSGQIVSTDTQYF. In DNA form, the CDR3 reads TGTGCCAGCAGTTCGGGACAGATAGTGAGCACAGATACGCAGTATTTT.

This clone showed up just once. The CDR3 DNA reads as TGTGCCAGCAGCTTTTCCAGTTTTGAGACCCAGTACTTC. Protein: CASSFSSFETQYF. The rearrangement uses TRBV11-2 and TRBJ2-5, with D unresolved. The CDR3 is made up of 13 amino acids. Per the germline V gene, CDR1 is SGHAT and CDR2 is FQNNGV. The V gene lost 3 bases and the J gene lost 5 bases, with 10 bases spanning the gap.